This TCR beta chain was captured in a study of blood T cell repertoires in COVID-19. Study in general: Samples taken during acute and convalescent COVID-19 were collected in the United States, Italy and Spain. PBMCs, B-cell-depleted T cells, or T cells were the source of the cDNA or gDNA that made up the material.

Original methodology: Researchers report that nucleated cell counts were estimated from reference gene primer amplification. Profiling relied on immunoSEQ multiplex PCR, and the TCRdb table lists in-frame clones only, not all of them. D and trimming were read from the DNA, whereas the V and J calls and clone size are those reported in that table. The table shows about 110,000 clones, with about 81% occurring only once. Per germline, CDR1 SGHVS and CDR2 FNYEAQ. V trimming: 4 bases; J trimming: 5 bases; junction bases outside the gene matches: 4. The CDR3 consists of 15 residues. Sequences were obtained from peripheral blood. The clonotype comes from a man between 70 and 80 years old with acute or convalescent COVID-19. The genes are TRBV7-6 and TRBJ2-1; 11 positions match TRBD2. The CDR3 region has the DNA TGTGCCAGCAGCTCCCGACTAGCGGGGAACAATGAGCAGTTCTTC. It encodes CASSSRLAGNNEQFF.